This T cell receptor (beta chain) appears in the sequencing data of a study of T cell repertoires in cytomegalovirus infection (dated by TCRdb to about 2019). About the study as a whole: The peptide stimulations were aimed at well-studied HLA-B-restricted epitopes as well as recently identified HLA-C-restricted CMV epitopes, whose presentation resists viral immunomodulation. Because public TCR beta signatures pointed to carriage of CMV infection together with the matching HLA type, the HLA type of each donor mattered for the analysis. Paper-wide results and their limitations: The ex vivo response was dominated by HLA-C-restricted CMV-specific TCR beta clonotypes, which also provided the single most frequent clonotype in two of eight donors. In both this cohort and an independent cohort of 350 to 400 donors, the cumulative frequency of public TCR beta family members distinguished carriers of CMV infection plus the relevant HLA type.

TCRdb records Illumina HiSeq 1500 as the sequencer. Through fastp at Q25 and MiXCR, TCRdb rebuilt clones from the public reads, retaining in-frame beta chains. Rows with a matching CDR3 protein are joined into one entry that keeps the most common DNA and genes. The sample data list some 120,000 distinct CDR3 sequences, and more than 25% of these were observed just once. Around 54% of the sample is held by the ten biggest clonotypes. This clonotype was seen more than once but under ten times. Its recognized antigen is unknown. Per-base quality was not reported, and no clone a single base away is much larger than it. The treatment or condition label, as the study defines it: in vitro stimulation with specific CMV peptide epitopes to enrich CMV-specific T cells. Counted from cysteine to phenylalanine, this CDR3 has 16 amino acids. Only CDR3 DNA is held: 48 bases, read in frame from base 1. V drops 3 bases and J drops 2 bases, leaving 15 bases in between. The germline V gene sets CDR1 to MDHEN and CDR2 to SYDVKM.

The sequences come from CD8+ T cells from cultured PBMCs, collected from culture after CMV antigen stimulation. The chain links TRBV28 with TRBJ2-3; the D gene is possibly TRBD1 or TRBD2, each agreeing over 5 bases. The clonotype comes from a human donor in good health (CMV status not recorded). Some clones in this sample may be carry-over from other donors' samples. The nucleotides are TGTGCCAGCAGTTTGGGTACTTGGGGACCCACAGATACGCAGTATTTT. It translates to CASSLGTWGPTDTQYF.